Given below is one TCR beta chain in context. V lost 6 bases and J 2 bases, leaving 14 bases between the germline ends. CDR3 length: 14 amino acids. Germline lookup yields CDR1 MDHEN and CDR2 SYDVKM. The data are from a study of OX40 agonist ivuxolimab in advanced cancers. Clones were sequenced by immunoSEQ multiplex PCR, and TCRdb holds only the in-frame ones, with some missing. This sample has some 100,000 clones, with over 75% found just once. The source of this sequence is an adult with an advanced solid tumor such as melanoma, head and neck, liver or kidney cancer. The sequencing here drew on CD4+ or CD8+ T cells sorted from blood, taken in a trial of the OX40 agonist ivuxolimab. This sequence joins TRBV28 and TRBJ2-7; D is uncertain. The CDR3 region is CASSRTVVPYEQYF. Here the CDR3 DNA reads TGTGCCAGCAGCCGGACCGTGGTGCCCTACGAGCAGTACTTC. Full variable domain (missing parts from reference TRBV28 and TRBJ2-7): DVKVTQSSRYLVKRTGEKVFLECVQDMDHENMFWYRQDPGLGLRLIYFSYDVKMKEKGDIPEGYSVSREKKERFSLILESASTNQTSMYLCASSRTVVPYEQYFGPGTRLTVT.